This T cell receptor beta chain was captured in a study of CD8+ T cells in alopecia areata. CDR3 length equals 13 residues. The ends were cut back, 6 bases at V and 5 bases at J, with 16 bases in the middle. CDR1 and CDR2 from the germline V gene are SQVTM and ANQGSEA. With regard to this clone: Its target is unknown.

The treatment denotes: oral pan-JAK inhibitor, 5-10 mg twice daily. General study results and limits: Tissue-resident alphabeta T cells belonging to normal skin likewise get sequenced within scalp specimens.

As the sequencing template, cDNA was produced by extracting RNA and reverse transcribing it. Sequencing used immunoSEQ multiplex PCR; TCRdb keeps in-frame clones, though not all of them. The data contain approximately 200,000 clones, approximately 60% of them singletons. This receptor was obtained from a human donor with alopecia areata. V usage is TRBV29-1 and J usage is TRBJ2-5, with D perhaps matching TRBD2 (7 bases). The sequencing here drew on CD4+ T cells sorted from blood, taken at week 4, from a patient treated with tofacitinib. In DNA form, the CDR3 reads TGCAGCGTGAGGGGGGGGCCGGGGGAGACCCAGTACTTC. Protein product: CSVRGGPGETQYF.